The rows below give T cell receptor beta chains drawn from one sample of a study of OX40 agonist ivuxolimab in advanced cancers. Profiled with immunoSEQ multiplex PCR; TCRdb holds only in-frame clones, not every one. The sample gives some 63,000 clones, 94% of which show up once; approximately 19% is in the top ten. Specimen: CD4+ or CD8+ T cells sorted from blood, collected in a trial of the OX40 agonist ivuxolimab. These receptor sequences come from an adult with an advanced solid tumor such as melanoma, head and neck, liver or kidney cancer. The CDR3 runs from the conserved cysteine through the conserved F or W. A D gene is named only where the DNA matches it firmly. Not every row has a clone size; where given, it reads once, few, many or a size class.

-	TRBV25-1	-	TRBJ1-6	CASSAPWNSPLHF	TGTGCCAGCAGTGCTCCTTGGAATTCACCCCTCCACTTT
-	TRBV14	TRBD2	TRBJ2-5	CASSHLAGVRETQYF	TGTGCCAGCAGCCACCTAGCGGGAGTGAGAGAGACCCAGTACTTC
once	TRBV6-6	TRBD2	TRBJ2-7	CASSLFRDYNYEQYF	TGTGCCAGCAGCCTTTTCCGGGACTACAATTACGAGCAGTACTTC
-	TRBV9	-	TRBJ2-7	CASSGGASYEQYF	TGTGCCAGCAGCGGGGGGGCGTCCTACGAGCAGTACTTC
-	TRBV27	-	TRBJ1-2	CASSLQGWGGRSNYGYTF	TGTGCCAGCAGTTTACAGGGTTGGGGGGGCCGGTCTAACTATGGCTACACCTTC
few	TRBV7-7	-	TRBJ2-7	CASSSGTEQYF	TGTGCCAGCAGCTCGGGAACAGAGCAGTACTTC
-	TRBV9	TRBD1	TRBJ1-1	CASSATGTGTEAFF	TGTGCCAGCAGCGCGACAGGGACGGGCACTGAAGCTTTCTTT
-	TRBV2	-	TRBJ2-7	CASGDSPYEQYF	TGTGCCAGCGGGGACTCCCCCTACGAGCAGTACTTC
-	TRBV25-1	-	TRBJ1-2	CASSESNYGYTF	TGTGCCAGCAGTGAATCCAACTATGGCTACACCTTC
-	TRBV21-1	-	TRBJ2-7	CASSKAQGQGVYEQYF	TGTGCCAGCAGCAAAGCACAGGGGCAGGGCGTCTACGAGCAGTACTTC
-	TRBV7-9	TRBD1	TRBJ1-1	CASRRQGPSRVNTEAFF	TGTGCCAGCAGACGACAGGGGCCGAGTAGGGTGAACACTGAAGCTTTCTTT
-	TRBV28	-	TRBJ2-1	CASSILRETHNEQFF	TGTGCCAGCAGCATCTTGAGGGAGACCCACAATGAGCAGTTCTTC
once	TRBV28	TRBD2	TRBJ2-2	CASSWTSWTGELFF	TGTGCCAGCAGTTGGACTAGCTGGACCGGGGAGCTGTTTTTT
-	TRBV6-5	-	TRBJ1-1	CASRPIGTRNTEAFF	TGTGCCAGCAGACCCATCGGGACAAGGAACACTGAAGCTTTCTTT
-	TRBV28	TRBD1	TRBJ1-1	CASSFPRTGVNTEAFF	TGTGCCAGCAGTTTCCCCCGGACAGGGGTGAACACTGAAGCTTTCTTT
few	TRBV7-9	TRBD1	TRBJ2-1	CASSQDRQGAYNEQFF	TGCGCCAGCAGCCAAGATAGGCAGGGGGCCTACAATGAGCAGTTCTTC
-	TRBV13	-	TRBJ1-2	CASSAQIPSYGYTF	TGTGCCAGCAGCGCCCAAATACCAAGCTATGGCTACACCTTC
-	TRBV9	TRBD2	TRBJ2-3	CASTFGLGADTQYF	TGTGCCAGCACCTTCGGACTAGGAGCAGATACGCAGTATTTT
few	TRBV9	TRBD1	TRBJ1-1	CASSPGWDRRNTEAFF	TGTGCCAGCAGCCCAGGATGGGACAGGAGAAACACTGAAGCTTTCTTT
-	TRBV4-2	-	TRBJ2-7	CASSLDSYEQYF	TGTGCCAGCAGCCTTGACTCCTACGAGCAGTACTTC
-	TRBV4-3	-	TRBJ2-2	CASSQESRVTGELFF	TGCGCCAGCAGCCAAGAAAGTAGGGTAACCGGGGAGCTGTTTTTT
-	TRBV7-9	-	TRBJ2-2	CASSLKTGRGHGELFF	TGTGCCAGCAGCCTGAAGACGGGGAGGGGGCACGGGGAGCTGTTTTTT
-	TRBV9	-	TRBJ2-5	CASSLEGDYETQYF	TGTGCCAGCAGCCTCGAGGGGGACTATGAGACCCAGTACTTC
-	TRBV28	-	TRBJ2-1	CASADNEQFF	TGTGCCTCAGCGGACAATGAGCAGTTCTTC
-	TRBV27	-	TRBJ2-7	CASSSQATYEQYF	TGTGCCAGCAGTTCCCAGGCAACCTACGAGCAGTACTTC